This TCR beta chain comes out of a study of immune cell composition in non-small cell lung cancer. Study context: Tumours were mainly lung adenocarcinoma or squamous cell carcinoma. The study, taken as a whole, reports: Roughly 75% of squamous and 30% to 35% of adenocarcinoma cases had tumour-associated clones >0.5%. Shared sequences between tumour-reactive and dominant in vivo clones were not proven.

Normal lung was taken at the farthest possible site, at least 3 cm from tumour. As concerns this clone: What it binds is unknown.

Measured with immunoSEQ multiplex PCR; TCRdb has only the in-frame clones, and not every one. The table shows several thousand clones, with 70% to 75% occurring only once. Germline values: CDR1 MNHNY, CDR2 SVGAGI (reference sequence). Trimming cost V 3 bases and J 8 bases; bases outside gene matches: 13. This CDR3 has 16 residues. The sequence came from a human donor with non-small cell lung cancer. The genes are TRBV6-6 and TRBJ2-1; 7 bases are a match to TRBD2. Sequenced material: non-adjacent lung tissue. CDR3 amino acids: CASSYGVSSGEDEQFF. In DNA form, the CDR3 reads TGTGCCAGCAGTTATGGTGTGTCTAGCGGAGAAGATGAGCAGTTCTTC.